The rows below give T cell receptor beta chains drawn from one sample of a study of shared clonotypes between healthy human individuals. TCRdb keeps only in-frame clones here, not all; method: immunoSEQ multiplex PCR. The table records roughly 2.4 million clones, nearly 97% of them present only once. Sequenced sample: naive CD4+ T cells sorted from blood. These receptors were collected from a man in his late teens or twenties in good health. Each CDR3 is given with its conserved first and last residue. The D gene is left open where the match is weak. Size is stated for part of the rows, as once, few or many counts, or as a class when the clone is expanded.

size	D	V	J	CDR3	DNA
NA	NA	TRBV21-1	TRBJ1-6	CASSKGGGRSPLHF	TGTGCCAGCAGCAAAGGGGGAGGCCGGTCACCCCTCCACTTT
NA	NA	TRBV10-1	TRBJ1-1	CASSASGRDTEAFF	TGCGCCAGCAGTGCCTCAGGACGGGACACTGAAGCTTTCTTT
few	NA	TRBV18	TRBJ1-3	CASSIGTSGNTIYF	TGTGCCAGCTCAATAGGGACGTCTGGAAACACCATATATTTT
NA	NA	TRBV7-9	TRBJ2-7	CASSLPGNSYEQYF	TGTGCCAGCAGCTTACCCGGGAACTCCTACGAGCAGTACTTC
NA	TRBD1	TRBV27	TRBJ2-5	CASTTPWVWDRGQETQYF	TGTGCCAGCACTACCCCATGGGTTTGGGACAGGGGACAAGAGACCCAGTACTTC
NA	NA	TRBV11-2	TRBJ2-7	CASSLGGTQSTYEQYF	TGTGCCAGCAGCTTAGGGGGGACTCAAAGTACGTACGAGCAGTACTTC
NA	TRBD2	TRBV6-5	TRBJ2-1	CASRRGLAVYNEQFF	TGTGCCAGCAGACGTGGACTAGCGGTCTACAATGAGCAGTTCTTC
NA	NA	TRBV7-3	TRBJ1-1	CASSSSGMNTEAFF	TGTGCCAGCAGCTCATCCGGGATGAACACTGAAGCTTTCTTT
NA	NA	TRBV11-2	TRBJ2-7	CASSLAGVSSYEQYF	TGTGCCAGCAGCTTAGCCGGGGTAAGCTCCTACGAGCAGTACTTC
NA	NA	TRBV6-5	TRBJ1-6	CASSPGVSPLHF	TGTGCCAGCAGCCCAGGGGTATCACCCCTCCACTTT
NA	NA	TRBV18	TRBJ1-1	CASSPSAMNTEAFF	TGTGCCAGCTCACCCTCAGCCATGAACACTGAAGCTTTCTTT
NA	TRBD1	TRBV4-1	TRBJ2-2	CASSQADRDSGELFF	TGCGCCAGCAGCCAAGCGGACAGGGATTCCGGGGAGCTGTTTTTT
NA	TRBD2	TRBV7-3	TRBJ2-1	CASSKQAGAYNEQFF	TGTGCCAGCAGCAAGCAAGCGGGGGCCTATAATGAGCAGTTCTTC
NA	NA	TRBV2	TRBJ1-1	CASRTGNTEAFF	TGTGCCAGCAGGACAGGGAACACTGAAGCTTTCTTT
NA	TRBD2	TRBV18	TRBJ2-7	CASSRLAGGQYEQYF	TGTGCCAGCTCACGGCTAGCGGGGGGGCAATACGAGCAGTACTTC
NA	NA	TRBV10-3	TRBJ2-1	CAISESMWNEQFF	TGTGCCATCAGTGAGTCGATGTGGAATGAGCAGTTCTTC
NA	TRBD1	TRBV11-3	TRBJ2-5	CASSTRDSQETQYF	TGTGCCAGCAGCACAAGGGACAGCCAAGAGACCCAGTACTTC
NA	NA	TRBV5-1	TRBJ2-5	CASSLTAKETQYF	TGCGCCAGCAGCTTGACAGCTAAAGAGACCCAGTACTTC
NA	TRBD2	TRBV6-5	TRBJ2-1	CASSCQREGCNEQFF	TGTGCCAGCAGTTGTCAGCGGGAGGGCTGCAATGAGCAGTTCTTC
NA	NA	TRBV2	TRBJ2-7	CASSWGQAYEQYF	TGTGCCAGCAGCTGGGGGCAGGCCTACGAGCAGTACTTC
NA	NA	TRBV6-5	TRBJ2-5	CASSWGRESVQETQYF	TGTGCCAGCAGTTGGGGCAGGGAGTCGGTCCAAGAGACCCAGTACTTC
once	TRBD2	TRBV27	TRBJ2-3	CASGTSGRIGDTQYF	TGTGCCAGCGGGACTAGCGGGAGGATTGGAGATACGCAGTATTTT
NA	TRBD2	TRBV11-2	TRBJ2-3	CASSNIPAGVNTQYF	TGTGCCAGCAGCAACATCCCCGCGGGGGTAAATACGCAGTATTTT
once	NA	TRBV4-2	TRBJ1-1	CASSQASATGEAFF	TGTGCCAGCAGCCAAGCTTCAGCGACGGGCGAAGCTTTCTTT
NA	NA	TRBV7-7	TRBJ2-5	CASSLSGGPTQETQYF	TGTGCTAGCAGCTTAAGTGGGGGGCCAACCCAAGAGACCCAGTACTTC
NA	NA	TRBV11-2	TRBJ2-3	CASSQEGGYTDTQYF	TGTGCCAGCAGTCAAGAAGGGGGATACACAGATACGCAGTATTTT
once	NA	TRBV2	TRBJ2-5	CASRGGGVETQYF	TGTGCCAGCAGAGGAGGGGGCGTAGAGACCCAGTACTTC
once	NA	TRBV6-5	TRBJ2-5	CASKASQETQYF	TGTGCCAGCAAGGCAAGTCAAGAGACCCAGTACTTC
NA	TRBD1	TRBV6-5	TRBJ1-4	CASSYRGAGGNEKLFF	TGTGCCAGCAGTTACCGGGGGGCAGGGGGGAATGAAAAACTGTTTTTT
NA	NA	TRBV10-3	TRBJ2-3	CAISGGPGDTQYF	TGTGCCATCAGCGGGGGACCCGGCGATACGCAGTATTTT
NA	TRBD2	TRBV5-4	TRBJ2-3	CASSFDSGRPTDTQYF	TGTGCCAGCAGCTTCGATAGCGGGCGCCCCACAGATACGCAGTATTTT
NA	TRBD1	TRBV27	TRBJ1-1	CASTPLQDRDGNTEAFF	TGTGCCAGCACTCCCCTCCAGGACAGGGACGGGAACACTGAAGCTTTCTTT
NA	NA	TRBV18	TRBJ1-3	CASSLTGGAAISGNTIYF	TGTGCCAGCTCACTAACCGGCGGGGCAGCTATCTCTGGAAACACCATATATTTT
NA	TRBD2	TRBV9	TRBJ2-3	CASSVGSGGLDTQYF	TGTGCCAGCAGCGTTGGTAGCGGGGGGTTGGATACGCAGTATTTT
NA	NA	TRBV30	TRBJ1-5	CAWSLTTGLGQPQHF	TGTGCCTGGAGCCTCACTACAGGGCTCGGTCAGCCCCAGCATTTT
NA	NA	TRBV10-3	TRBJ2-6	CATTATSVLTF	TGTGCCACGACCGCCACCAGCGTCCTGACTTTC
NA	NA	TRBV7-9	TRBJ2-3	CASSPGVGSTDTQYF	TGTGCCAGCAGCCCAGGGGTGGGAAGCACAGATACGCAGTATTTT
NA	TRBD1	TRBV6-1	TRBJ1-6	CASTEGDREISPLHF	TGTGCCAGCACCGAAGGGGACAGGGAGATTTCACCCCTCCACTTT
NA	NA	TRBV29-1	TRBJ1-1	CSVEYLRGGEAFF	TGCAGCGTTGAGTACTTGAGAGGAGGTGAAGCTTTCTTT
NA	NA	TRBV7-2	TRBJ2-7	CASSFGLSYEQYF	TGTGCCAGCAGCTTCGGTCTCTCCTACGAGCAGTACTTC
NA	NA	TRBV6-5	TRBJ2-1	CASSQRGGGIGQFF	TGTGCCAGCAGTCAGCGGGGAGGGGGGATCGGGCAGTTCTTC
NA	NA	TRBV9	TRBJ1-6	CASSAGGQTNSPLHF	TGTGCCAGCAGCGCCGGGGGTCAAACAAATTCACCCCTCCACTTT
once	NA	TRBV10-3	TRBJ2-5	CAISEWSGPRETQYF	TGTGCCATCAGTGAGTGGTCGGGGCCTCGCGAGACCCAGTACTTC
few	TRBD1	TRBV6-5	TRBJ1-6	CASSRDSPDSPLHF	TGTGCCAGCAGCCGGGACAGTCCCGATTCACCCCTCCACTTT
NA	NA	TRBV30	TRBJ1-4	CAWSIRASHEKLFF	TGTGCCTGGAGTATCCGGGCTTCCCACGAAAAACTGTTTTTT
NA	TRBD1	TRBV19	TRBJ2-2	CASSRDREGPGELFF	TGTGCCAGTAGCAGGGACAGGGAAGGGCCCGGGGAGCTGTTTTTT
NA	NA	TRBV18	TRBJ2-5	CASSPGTWETQYF	TGTGCCAGCTCGCCCGGGACATGGGAGACCCAGTACTTC
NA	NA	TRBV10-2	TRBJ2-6	CASTASSGANVLTF	TGCGCCAGCACCGCTAGCTCTGGGGCCAACGTCCTGACTTTC
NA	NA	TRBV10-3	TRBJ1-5	CAITPGPNQPQHF	TGTGCCATCACTCCGGGCCCCAATCAGCCCCAGCATTTT
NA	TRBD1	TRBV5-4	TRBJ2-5	CASSSGTGGYQETQYF	TGTGCCAGCAGCTCCGGGACAGGGGGGTACCAAGAGACCCAGTACTTC
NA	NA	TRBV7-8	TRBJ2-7	CASSPRTAPYEQYF	TGTGCCAGCAGCCCCAGGACTGCCCCCTACGAGCAGTACTTC